Below are 30 T cell receptor beta chains sequenced from a single sample in a study of blood T cell repertoires in COVID-19. Here immunoSEQ multiplex PCR was the method, and the copy in TCRdb shows in-frame clones only, minus some. There are more than 100,000 clones in the sample; 70% to 90% occur only once, and approximately 3.5% lies in the top ten. What was sequenced was peripheral blood. The source is a woman aged 55-70 years with acute or convalescent COVID-19.

This chain connects TRBV5-6 to TRBJ1-1; D perhaps matches TRBD1 (5 bases). V dropped 2 bases and J dropped 1 base, with 6 bases sitting between them. CDR1 is SGHDT and CDR2 is YYEEEE in the germline V gene. CDR3 size: 13 residues. CDR3 bases: TGTGCCAGCAGCTTCAGGGCGAACACTGAAGCTTTCTTT. Protein sequence: CASSFRANTEAFF.

A single count supports this clone. The chain combines TRBV28 with TRBJ1-2, with D perhaps matching TRBD1 (6 bases). Trimming took off 7 bases at V and 0 bases at J, with 12 bases between the two ends. From germline, CDR1 is MDHEN and CDR2 SYDVKM. CDR3 length equals 14 residues. CDR3 DNA: TGTGCCAGCACCCGGGGGGCGTCTAACTATGGCTACACCTTC. It specifies CASTRGASNYGYTF.

The genes are TRBV7-3 and TRBJ2-3; D is ambiguous. V was shortened by 3 bases and J by 4 bases, with 8 bases between the two germline ends. CDR3 length: 13 amino acids. Per germline, CDR1 SGHTA and CDR2 FQGTGA. The CDR3 nucleotides read TGTGCCAGCAGCTTCGATCGCGCAGATACGCAGTATTTT. Its translation: CASSFDRADTQYF.

The chain links TRBV7-9 to TRBJ2-1; the D gene is possibly TRBD2 (5 bases). This CDR3 has 16 residues. Trimming removed 7 bases at V and 6 bases at J, with 22 bases between. Germline V gene data show CDR1 as SEHNR and CDR2 as FQNEAQ (reference sequence). CDR3: CASITMGALLANEQFF. In nucleotides, the CDR3 is TGTGCCAGCATCACCATGGGAGCCCTACTTGCCAATGAGCAGTTCTTC.

This clone was seen only a few times. The rearrangement uses TRBV28 and TRBJ1-6; 8 bases match TRBD1. V lost 4 bases to trimming and J lost 5 bases; unmatched junction nucleotides: 4. CDR1 is MDHEN and CDR2 is SYDVKM in the germline V gene. This CDR3 has 15 residues. The CDR3 nucleotides read TGTGCCAGCAGTTCCGCAGGGGGCAATAATTCACCCCTCCACTTT. Its translation: CASSSAGGNNSPLHF.

The CDR3 coding sequence is TGCGCCAGCAGCGCAACTAGCGGGAGTTCGTACAATGAGCAGTTCTTC. Amino acid sequence: CASSATSGSSYNEQFF. This chain uses TRBV5-1 with TRBJ2-1; TRBD2 matches 11 bases. Germline values: CDR1 SGHRS, CDR2 YFSETQ. The trim removed 4 bases at V and 4 bases at J, leaving 7 bases unmatched. The CDR3 has 16 amino acids.

The CDR3 nucleotides read TGTGCCAGTATGAGCCGGCGAGTTAGCGGGAGAGGAACCTACAATGAGCAGTTCTTC. It encodes CASMSRRVSGRGTYNEQFF. The rearrangement uses TRBV19 and TRBJ2-1, with 9 bases aligning to TRBD2. This CDR3 contains 19 residues. J lost 2 bases, V lost 7 bases, and 18 bases had no gene match. The germline V gene encodes CDR1 LNHDA and CDR2 SQIVND (reference sequence). The entire variable domain, with the rest obtained from reference TRBV19 and TRBJ2-1, is as follows: DGGITQSPKYLFRKEGQNVTLSCEQNLNHDAMYWYRQDPGQGLRLIYYSQIVNDFQKGDIAEGYSVSREKKESFPLTVTSAQKNPTAFYLCASMSRRVSGRGTYNEQFFGPGTRLTVL.

This chain links TRBV30 with TRBJ1-6; D remains ambiguous. This CDR3 is 16 amino acids long. CDR1 is GTSNPN and CDR2 is SVGIG in the germline V gene (reference sequence). V was clipped by 0 bases and J by 8 bases, with 17 bases between them. The CDR3, as DNA: TGTGCCTGGAGTGTCGGAGGTTCATCGAAGTATTCACCCCTCCACTTT. Amino acid sequence: CAWSVGGSSKYSPLHF.

The chain employs TRBV5-1 and TRBJ1-1; TRBD1 matches 7 bases. CDR1 SGHRS and CDR2 YFSETQ come from the germline V gene. Trimming removed 5 bases from V and 5 bases from J; junction bases left unmatched: 9. The CDR3 consists of 14 residues. The CDR3 loop is CASRQTGLETEAFF. CDR3 DNA sequence: TGCGCCAGCAGACAGACAGGGCTTGAAACTGAAGCTTTCTTT.

V usage is TRBV10-3 and J usage is TRBJ2-3; 13 bases line up with TRBD2. Trimming took 0 bases from V and 0 from J; bases not matched to a gene: 6. The CDR3 is 19 amino acids. The V gene's germline CDR1 is ENHRY and CDR2 SYGVKD. The CDR3 protein is CAISESSGTSGASTDTQYF. The CDR3 DNA sequence: TGTGCCATCAGTGAGTCGTCCGGGACTAGCGGGGCTAGCACAGATACGCAGTATTTT.

The J gene is TRBJ1-1, the V gene TRBV23-1; possible D gene TRBD1, 6 bases. TRBV23-1 is designated an ORF whose function remains uncertain. Deletions cut 10 bases from V and 6 bases from J, with 15 bases between. The CDR3 runs 12 residues. CDR3 DNA sequence: TGCGCCATCTCGATCAGGACAGCTGAAGCTTTCTTT. Translating it yields CAISIRTAEAFF.

V is TRBV2 and J is TRBJ1-5; no clear D gene. This CDR3 spans 14 amino acids. CDR1 and CDR2 from the germline V gene are SNHLY and FYNNEI. The V gene lost 7 bases and the J gene lost 9 bases, with 19 bases spanning the gap. The CDR3 reads CASTGELGILPQHF. CDR3 in DNA: TGTGCCAGCACGGGAGAACTTGGAATCCTGCCCCAGCATTTT. The full variable domain, in which reference TRBV2 and TRBJ1-5 provide the parts outside the CDR3, is EPEVTQTPSHQVTQMGQEVILRCVPISNHLYFYWYRQILGQKVEFLVSFYNNEISEKSEIFDDQFSVERPDGSNFTLKIRSTKLEDSAMYFCASTGELGILPQHFGDGTRLSIL.

This chain uses TRBV27 with TRBJ2-3, with D tentatively TRBD1 (5 bases). Deletions cut 6 bases from V and 0 bases from J, with 7 bases between. The CDR3 sequence is 13 residues long. Germline V lookup: CDR1 MNHEY, CDR2 SMNVEV (reference sequence). The CDR3 is CASRTASTDTQYF. Here the CDR3 DNA reads TGTGCCAGCAGGACAGCTAGCACAGATACGCAGTATTTT.

The chain employs TRBV6-1 and TRBJ2-2; D might be TRBD2 (6 bases). The CDR3 runs 16 residues. Trimming removed 3 bases at V and 3 bases at J, with 14 bases between. CDR1 MNHNS and CDR2 SASEGT come from the germline V gene. CDR3 amino acids: CASSDGGTVYTGELFF. DNA of the CDR3: TGTGCCAGCAGTGACGGAGGGACGGTATACACCGGGGAGCTGTTTTTT.

The chain has TRBV11-2 and TRBJ2-6; 8 nucleotides match TRBD1. The CDR3 consists of 17 residues. CDR1 and CDR2 (germline): SGHAT, FQNNGV. V was clipped by 4 bases and J by 0 bases; unmatched bases: 5. The CDR3, as DNA: TGTGCCAGCAGCTCAGGACAGGGACACTCTGGGGCCAACGTCCTGACTTTC. Encoded protein: CASSSGQGHSGANVLTF.

This CDR3 is CASSGQQHTEAFF. The CDR3 nucleotides are TGCGCCAGCAGTGGACAGCAACACACTGAAGCTTTCTTT. The chain recombines TRBV10-1 with TRBJ1-1; D possibly corresponds to TRBD1 (5 bases). The V gene's germline CDR1 is WNHNN and CDR2 SYGVQD (reference sequence). V lost 4 bases and J lost 3, with 9 bases in between. The CDR3 is 13 residues long.

This rearrangement joins TRBV11-3 to TRBJ2-3, with TRBD2 matching over 8 bases. The junction had 13 bases not matched to a gene; V was cut back by 1 base and J by 10 bases. The CDR3 is made up of 16 amino acids. Germline values: CDR1 SGHNT, CDR2 YENEEA. The CDR3 here is CASSLGTSSPLVSQYF. CDR3 nucleotides: TGTGCCAGCAGCTTAGGGACTAGCAGCCCCTTGGTTTCGCAGTATTTT.

This CDR3 is CASGLTGGTETQYF. The CDR3 DNA sequence: TGTGCTAGTGGTTTGACAGGGGGGACAGAGACCCAGTACTTC. This sequence joins TRBV12-5 and TRBJ2-5; the match to TRBD1 covers 8 bases. Per germline, CDR1 LGHNT and CDR2 FRNRAP. With 2 bases clipped from V and 4 bases from J, the junction kept 3 bases outside the gene matches. The CDR3 is 14 amino acids. The complete variable domain, with remaining parts taken from reference TRBV12-5 and TRBJ2-5, reads DARVTQTPRHKVTEMGQEVTMRCQPILGHNTVFWYRQTMMQGLELLAYFRNRAPLDDSGMPKDRFSAEMPDATLATLKIQPSEPRDSAVYFCASGLTGGTETQYFGPGTRLLVL.

This clone was picked up one time. V and J are TRBV6-1 and TRBJ1-2; TRBD1 matches 10 bases. V was pared by 3 bases and J by 7 bases, with 5 bases of the junction left unmatched. The CDR3 is 14 residues long. CDR1 is MNHNS, CDR2 SASEGT, per germline. The DNA of the CDR3 is TGTGCCAGCAGTGAGTCCGGGACAGGGGCTGGCTACACCTTC. It specifies CASSESGTGAGYTF.

The V and J genes are TRBV28 and TRBJ2-1; 9 bases agree with TRBD2. Germline-derived CDR1 and CDR2 are MDHEN and SYDVKM. J was trimmed by 0 bases and V by 4 bases; bases with no gene match: 4. CDR3 length equals 16 residues. DNA for the CDR3: TGTGCCAGCAGTTCCCTAGCGGGGAGCTCCTACAATGAGCAGTTCTTC. Translation gives CASSSLAGSSYNEQFF. The full variable domain, its missing parts supplied by reference TRBV28 and TRBJ2-1, is DVKVTQSSRYLVKRTGEKVFLECVQDMDHENMFWYRQDPGLGLRLIYFSYDVKMKEKGDIPEGYSVSREKKERFSLILESASTNQTSMYLCASSSLAGSSYNEQFFGPGTRLTVL.

V usage is TRBV11-2 and J usage is TRBJ2-3; 8 bases agree with TRBD2. J gave up 4 bases and V 5 bases, and 11 bases lay outside the gene matches. The germline V gene has CDR1 SGHAT and CDR2 FQNNGV. The CDR3 length is 16 residues. CDR3 residues: CASSPGLARSADTQYF. The CDR3 nucleotides read TGTGCCAGCAGCCCCGGACTAGCAAGGTCTGCAGATACGCAGTATTTT.

The gene calls are TRBV28 and TRBJ1-2; 9 nucleotides agree with TRBD1. The J segment lost 8 bases and the V segment lost 3 bases, leaving 10 bases of the junction unmatched. The germline V gene encodes CDR1 MDHEN and CDR2 SYDVKM. The CDR3 runs 15 residues. The CDR3 sequence is CASSLPGQGVGGYTF. The CDR3, as DNA: TGTGCCAGCAGTTTGCCGGGACAGGGTGTCGGCGGCTACACCTTC.

The rearrangement uses TRBV11-2 and TRBJ1-2; 8 bases are shared with TRBD1. CDR3 length: 15 amino acids. The germline V gene has CDR1 SGHAT and CDR2 FQNNGV. V shed 2 bases and J 5 bases; nucleotides not matched to a gene: 7. The CDR3 loop is CASSLTRGRSYGYTF. In DNA form, the CDR3 reads TGTGCCAGCAGCTTAACCAGGGGGCGGTCGTATGGCTACACCTTC.

The V gene is TRBV28, the J gene TRBJ2-6; perhaps TRBD1 as D (6 bases). The CDR3 contains 15 residues. The germline gives CDR1 MDHEN, CDR2 SYDVKM. The germline V and J ends were trimmed by 10 bases and 4 bases, with 17 bases remaining between them. The CDR3 region has the DNA TGTGCCATCCAAACAGGGTCCCTCGGGGCCAACGTCCTGACTTTC. Protein sequence: CAIQTGSLGANVLTF.

This sequence joins TRBV19 and TRBJ2-7, with 9 bases lining up with TRBD1. Germline V CDR1 and CDR2: LNHDA, SQIVND (reference sequence). V was clipped by 5 bases and J by 3 bases; unmatched bases: 5. The CDR3 loop spans 14 amino acids. The chain's CDR3 is CASSQGQGRYEQYF. The CDR3 DNA follows: TGTGCCAGTAGTCAAGGACAGGGGCGCTACGAGCAGTACTTC.

This clone was seen repeatedly, ten times or more. The gene calls are TRBV10-3 and TRBJ1-1; D ambiguous. V was shortened by 7 bases and J by 5 bases, with 20 bases between the two germline ends. Germline V gives CDR1 ENHRY, CDR2 SYGVKD. This CDR3 is 15 amino acids long. CDR3 bases: TGTGCCATCACTACCCTCCGGGAGAAGAGAACTGAAGCTTTCTTT. It is translated as CAITTLREKRTEAFF.

V usage is TRBV6-6 and J usage is TRBJ2-1; no reliable D call. Trimming took off 6 bases at V and 1 base at J, with 10 bases between the two ends. The CDR3 extends over 14 amino acids. CDR1 is MNHNY, CDR2 SVGAGI, per germline (reference sequence). CDR3 DNA: TGTGCCAGCAGAGACCTAGTGTCCTACAATGAGCAGTTCTTC. It yields the protein CASRDLVSYNEQFF.

V and J are TRBV27 and TRBJ2-3; 8 bases are shared with TRBD2. CDR1 is MNHEY and CDR2 is SMNVEV in the germline V gene (reference sequence). Trimming removed 6 bases from V and 0 bases from J; junction bases left unmatched: 14. This CDR3 has 18 amino acids. The CDR3: CASRLLLTSGTSTDTQYF. The CDR3, as DNA: TGTGCCAGCAGGTTACTTTTAACTAGCGGTACTAGCACAGATACGCAGTATTTT.

The DNA for the CDR3 is TGCGCCAGCAGCAATACGGGACTCCCCTCAGAGCCCCAGCATTTT. Its protein is CASSNTGLPSEPQHF. The chain employs TRBV5-1 and TRBJ1-5, with a tentative D call TRBD1 (5 bases). The CDR3 loop spans 15 amino acids. Germline V gives CDR1 SGHRS, CDR2 YFSETQ. V was pared by 4 bases and J by 8 bases, with 19 bases between.

The chain employs TRBV28 and TRBJ2-2; TRBD2 agrees at 8 bases. This CDR3 is 16 amino acids long. Trimming at V came to 8 bases and at J to 5 bases, leaving 13 bases not matched to a gene. Germline-derived CDR1 and CDR2 are MDHEN and SYDVKM. The CDR3 coding sequence is TGTGCCAGCTCGATCCCCAGCGGGAGACGGACCGGGGAGCTGTTTTTT. Amino acids: CASSIPSGRRTGELFF. Full variable domain (missing parts from reference TRBV28 and TRBJ2-2): DVKVTQSSRYLVKRTGEKVFLECVQDMDHENMFWYRQDPGLGLRLIYFSYDVKMKEKGDIPEGYSVSREKKERFSLILESASTNQTSMYLCASSIPSGRRTGELFFGEGSRLTVL.